The present TCR beta chain was sequenced within a study of monozygotic twins with inflammatory bowel disease. Template switching appended UMIs that held a 6-nucleotide sample barcode. TCRdb reprocessed the 5' RACE reads and keeps a single row for each CDR3 protein, giving no DNA. The data show some 170,000 distinct CDR3 sequences, and the top ten clones hold about 2.4%. In regard to this clonotype: Its target is unknown.

Whole blood, unsorted for T cells, was the source of total RNA. Study results and limitations: No discrimination was achieved between different T cell subtypes. IBD patients, compared with healthy twins, shared fewer clonotypes with others (especially with disease activity).

The CDR3 contains 16 residues. CDR1 and CDR2 from the germline V gene are MNHNS and SASEGT. V usage is TRBV6-1 and J usage is TRBJ1-4. The clonotype was recovered from a human donor with ulcerative colitis or Crohn's disease, or a healthy co-twin of an affected twin (not recorded which). Sequencing was performed on blood. This CDR3 is CASRLYGGNTNEKLFF.